These 8 T cell receptor beta chains came from one sample sequenced in a study of regulatory T cells in long-lasting Graves disease. Relying on iRepertoire HTBI primers and Arm-PCR of CDR3 regions, the team built TCR beta libraries. One entry per CDR3 protein results from TCRdb running MiXCR on the multiplex PCR reads. Among a few hundred thousand distinct CDR3 sequences listed, around a fifth were seen once. Time point given: persistent/refractory GD, antithyroid drugs over 5 years with positive TRAb. The TCR library was made from RNA extracted from PBMCs. This specimen consisted of peripheral blood mononuclear cells (PBMCs), obtained when the disease was refractory, from a patient treated with antithyroid drugs. The receptors derive from a female donor with Graves disease.

V and J are TRBV29-1 and TRBJ1-1; D remains ambiguous. The CDR3 spans 12 residues. V dropped 0 bases and J dropped 5 bases, with 7 bases sitting between them. Germline loops: CDR1 SQVTM, CDR2 ANQGSEA. Here the CDR3 DNA reads TGCAGCGTTGAAGATGGGTGGACTGAAGCTTTCTTT. It encodes CSVEDGWTEAFF.

This clonotype has at least ten counts. The V and J genes are TRBV20-1 and TRBJ1-4, with D maybe TRBD1 (6 bases). The CDR3 spans 14 residues. V was trimmed by 0 bases and J by 7 bases, leaving 12 bases between them. CDR1 DFQATT and CDR2 SNEGSKA come from the germline V gene (reference sequence). This CDR3 is CSAREGQGFEKLFF. CDR3 DNA sequence: TGCAGTGCTAGAGAAGGGCAGGGGTTTGAAAAACTGTTTTTT.

The rearrangement links TRBV6-1 to TRBJ1-4; TRBD1 is a possible D gene (5 bases). Trimming cost V 9 bases and J 5 bases, with 10 bases left between them. This CDR3 comprises 12 residues. Germline values: CDR1 MNHNS, CDR2 SASEGT. The CDR3 region is CASRRGNEKLFF. The CDR3 DNA follows: TGTGCCAGTCGGAGGGGAAATGAAAAACTGTTTTTT.

The chain links TRBV29-1 to TRBJ1-3; no definite D call. The germline V gene has CDR1 SQVTM and CDR2 ANQGSEA. The CDR3 has 12 amino acids. V dropped 4 bases and J dropped 2 bases, with 6 bases sitting between them. CDR3 sequence (DNA): TGCAGCGTTGTTCCGGCTGGAAACACCATATATTTT. This sequence encodes CSVVPAGNTIYF.

In its sample, this clonotype was seen a few times. This chain uses TRBV5-1 with TRBJ2-7, with 7 bases matching TRBD1. V dropped 4 bases and J dropped 2; count of bases not matched to a gene: 3. The CDR3 runs to 13 residues. From germline, CDR1 is SGHRS and CDR2 YFSETQ. The CDR3 loop reads CASSTTGAYEQYF. CDR3 coding DNA: TGCGCCAGCAGCACCACAGGGGCCTACGAGCAGTACTTC.

This clonotype was recorded a few times. The chain couples TRBV14 to TRBJ2-7; D is ambiguous. The CDR3 length is 13 residues. Trimming removed 5 bases from V and 3 bases from J, with 11 bases in between. Germline V gives CDR1 SGHDN, CDR2 FVKESK. CDR3 DNA: TGTGCCAGCAGCTTCGGGTCGCACTACGAGCAGTACTTC. This encodes CASSFGSHYEQYF.

This clonotype appeared a few times. The junction differs from germline at one of its ends, possibly a read error. The chain links TRBV12-3 or TRBV12-4 to TRBJ1-1, with unresolved D. The CDR3 consists of 11 residues. CDR3 bases: TGTGCCAGCAGTCTGGTTTGGGAGCGGATCTTT. It specifies CASSLVWERIF.

This clonotype came up many times. This chain uses TRBV6-1 with TRBJ1-5; D possibly corresponds to TRBD1 (6 bases). There are 18 residues in the CDR3. Trimming shortened V by 5 bases and J by 0 bases, and 20 bases separated the two germline ends. Germline V gives CDR1 MNHNS, CDR2 SASEGT. The CDR3: CASSQLRDKTHSNQPQHF. CDR3 DNA: TGTGCCAGCAGTCAGTTACGGGACAAGACCCATAGCAATCAGCCCCAGCATTTT.